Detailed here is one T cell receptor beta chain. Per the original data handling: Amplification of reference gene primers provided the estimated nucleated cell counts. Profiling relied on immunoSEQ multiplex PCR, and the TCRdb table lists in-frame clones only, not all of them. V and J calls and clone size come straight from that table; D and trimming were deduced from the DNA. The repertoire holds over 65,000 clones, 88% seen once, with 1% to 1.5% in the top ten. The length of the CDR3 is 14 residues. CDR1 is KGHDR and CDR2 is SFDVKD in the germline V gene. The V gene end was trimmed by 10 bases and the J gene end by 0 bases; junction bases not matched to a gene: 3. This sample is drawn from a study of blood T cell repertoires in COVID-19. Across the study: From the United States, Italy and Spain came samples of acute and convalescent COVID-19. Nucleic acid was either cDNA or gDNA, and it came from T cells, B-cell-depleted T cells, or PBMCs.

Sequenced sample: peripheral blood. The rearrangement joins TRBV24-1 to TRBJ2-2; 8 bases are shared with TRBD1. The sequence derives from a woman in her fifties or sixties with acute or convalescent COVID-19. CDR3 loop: CATGTGSNTGELFF. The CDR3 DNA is TGTGCCACAGGGACAGGATCGAACACCGGGGAGCTGTTTTTT.